The 9 T cell receptor beta chains in this list originate from one sample, sequenced in a study of T cell responses to AZD1222 COVID-19 vaccine (dated by TCRdb to about 2021). The library was produced with the immunoSEQ multiplex PCR assay. TCRdb carries this immuneACCESS record with in-frame sequences only. Its versions omit some clonotypes, under half of them owing to an unresolved V gene in the studies checked, with the rest unexplained. This sample holds 180,000 or so clones; 90% to 95% were observed only once. About 0.64% of the sample is taken by the ten largest. The time point label corresponds to: baseline before first vaccination. Sequenced material: peripheral blood, taken on day 0 of AZD1222 vaccination. Source of these receptors: an adult in good health.

This sequence joins TRBV10-3 and TRBJ2-7, with D maybe TRBD2 (7 bases). The CDR3 is 13 amino acids. The V and J ends lost 6 bases and 6 bases respectively, with 15 bases between them. CDR1 is ENHRY, CDR2 SYGVKD, per germline. CDR3: CAIRGGGPGEQYF. CDR3 in DNA: TGTGCCATCAGAGGGGGAGGGCCGGGCGAGCAGTACTTC.

The CDR3 nucleotides are TGTGCCAGCAGCTTGGACGCGGATTTGAAGCCCCAGCATTTT. It yields the protein CASSLDADLKPQHF. The J gene is TRBJ1-5, the V gene TRBV5-4; D not resolved. The CDR3 is 14 amino acids. Germline assignment: CDR1 SGHNT and CDR2 YYREEE (reference sequence). The V end was cut by 0 bases, the J end by 8 bases, with 12 bases between.

CDR3 residues: CASSMEKNTEAFF. The CDR3 bases are TGTGCCAGCAGTATGGAGAAGAACACTGAAGCTTTCTTT. V gene TRBV7-3 combines with J gene TRBJ1-1; D uncertain. Trimming took 6 bases from V and 1 from J, leaving 9 bases between them. Germline V gene sequence: CDR1 SGHTA, CDR2 FQGTGA. This CDR3 contains 13 residues.

The rearrangement links TRBV12-3 or TRBV12-4 to TRBJ2-1, with TRBD2 identical over 11 bases. J lost 8 bases, V lost 6 bases, and 3 bases had no gene match. The length of the CDR3 is 13 residues. The CDR3 reads CASRTSGIYEQFF. The CDR3 DNA reads TGTGCCAGCAGGACTAGCGGGATCTATGAGCAGTTCTTC.

The J gene is TRBJ2-5, the V gene TRBV7-9; D is unclear. Trimming pared 3 bases from V and 4 bases from J, leaving 15 bases between. This CDR3 contains 15 residues. Germline V CDR1 and CDR2: SEHNR, FQNEAQ (reference sequence). The CDR3 nucleotides are TGTGCCAGCAGCTTGGCTCTAGGGTTGGGAGAGACCCAGTACTTC. Its protein is CASSLALGLGETQYF.

This clone was observed a few times. V gene TRBV19 combines with J gene TRBJ1-5; weak D call: TRBD1 (5 bases). CDR3 length equals 14 residues. CDR1 LNHDA and CDR2 SQIVND come from the germline V gene (reference sequence). V was cut by 7 bases and J by 3 bases, with 13 bases left in between. CDR3 in amino acids: CASTGAHHNQPQHF. CDR3 in DNA: TGTGCCAGTACCGGGGCCCATCACAATCAGCCCCAGCATTTT.

The chain couples TRBV30 to TRBJ1-1, with TRBD1 matching over 11 bases. The CDR3 is made up of 15 amino acids. V gave up 3 bases and J gave up 3 bases; unmatched junction bases: 6. Germline V gene sequence: CDR1 GTSNPN, CDR2 SVGIG (reference sequence). The CDR3 region has the DNA TGTGCCTGGAGGCCACCGGGACAGGGGGACACTGAAGCTTTCTTT. It is translated as CAWRPPGQGDTEAFF.

This chain links TRBV7-8 with TRBJ2-3, with TRBD2 as a possible D gene (6 bases). Looked up from germline, CDR1 is SGHVS and CDR2 is FQNEAQ. Trimming pared 3 bases from V and 1 base from J, leaving 11 bases between. The CDR3 is made up of 15 amino acids. The CDR3 DNA sequence: TGTGCCAGCAGCTTTAAGCGGGCGGGCACAGATACGCAGTATTTT. It translates to CASSFKRAGTDTQYF.

V and J are TRBV19 and TRBJ1-5, with a possible D match to TRBD1 (5 bases). The CDR3 totals 14 residues. Trimming pared 7 bases from V and 6 bases from J, leaving 16 bases between. Germline CDR1 and CDR2: LNHDA and SQIVND (reference sequence). The CDR3 reads CASTDRGGSQPQHF. CDR3 sequence (DNA): TGTGCCAGTACCGACCGGGGGGGAAGTCAGCCCCAGCATTTT. The full variable domain, its missing parts supplied by reference TRBV19 and TRBJ1-5, is DGGITQSPKYLFRKEGQNVTLSCEQNLNHDAMYWYRQDPGQGLRLIYYSQIVNDFQKGDIAEGYSVSREKKESFPLTVTSAQKNPTAFYLCASTDRGGSQPQHFGDGTRLSIL.